This entry lists 14 T cell receptor beta chains sequenced from one sample in a study of T cell repertoires in cytomegalovirus infection. Antigen specificity for these receptors is unknown. MiXCR was run by TCRdb on the reads, yielding one entry per CDR3 protein. The table shows 750,000 to 900,000 distinct CDR3 sequences, with under 35% occurring only once. Sequencing used cultured CD8+ T cells from PBMCs, obtained from culture after CMV antigen stimulation. The receptors here all came from a human donor in good health (CMV status not recorded). Some clones in this sample may be carry-over from other donors' samples.

This chain uses TRBV6-5 with TRBJ1-1; no firm D call. The V end lost 6 bases, the J end lost 2 bases, and 7 bases lay between the germline ends. The length of the CDR3 is 12 residues. Germline values: CDR1 MNHEY, CDR2 SVGAGI. The CDR3 spells CASRSTNTEAFF. DNA of the CDR3: TGTGCCAGCAGATCAACAAACACTGAAGCTTTCTTT.

This chain links TRBV6-2 or TRBV6-3 with TRBJ1-2, with D hard to call. The V end lost 4 bases, the J end lost 4 bases, and 13 bases lay between the germline ends. This CDR3 is built from 14 residues. Germline V lookup: CDR1 MNHEY, CDR2 SVGEGT. The CDR3 sequence is CASSFSLLGYGYTF. The CDR3 DNA reads as TGTGCCAGCAGTTTTTCCCTACTAGGCTATGGCTACACCTTC.

This clonotype was counted at least ten times. Given a much more abundant clone one base away, this may be a read error. This sequence joins TRBV7-6 and TRBJ1-5; D remains unclear. CDR1 SGHVS and CDR2 FNYEAQ come from the germline V gene. This CDR3 comprises 13 residues. V lost 3 bases and J lost 3, with 6 bases in between. The CDR3 is CASSFGNNQPQHF. The CDR3 nucleotides read TGTGCCAGCAGCTTTGGGAACAATCAGCCCCAGCATTTT.

The rearrangement links TRBV29-1 to TRBJ1-2; maybe TRBD1 (5 bases). Germline V gives CDR1 SQVTM, CDR2 ANQGSEA. The V end lost 5 bases, the J end lost 5 bases, and 15 bases lay between the germline ends. The CDR3 extends over 13 amino acids. The CDR3 DNA is TGCAGCGTTCCGGGGGAGGGCAGTTATGGCTACACCTTC. Residues: CSVPGEGSYGYTF. The whole variable domain, filled in from reference TRBV29-1 and TRBJ1-2, reads SAVISQKPSRDICQRGTSLTIQCQVDSQVTMMFWYRQQPGQSLTLIATANQGSEATYESGFVIDKFPISRPNLTFSTLTVSNMSPEDSSIYLCSVPGEGSYGYTFGSGTRLTVV.

This chain connects TRBV12-5 to TRBJ1-4; D call uncertain. The CDR3 contains 12 residues. Per germline, CDR1 LGHNT and CDR2 FRNRAP. V was clipped by 2 bases and J by 8 bases, with 6 bases between them. CDR3 in DNA: TGTGCTAGTGGTTTGAACCCGGAAAAACTGTTTTTT. Translating gives CASGLNPEKLFF.

The chain uses TRBV5-6 and TRBJ2-5; 12 bases are a match to TRBD1. J was trimmed by 4 bases and V by 4 bases; bases with no gene match: 8. The germline CDR1 and CDR2 sequences are SGHDT and YYEEEE. This CDR3 comprises 16 residues. The DNA of the CDR3 is TGTGCCAGCAGCCAACCGGGACAGGGGGCGAGAGAGACCCAGTACTTC. It is translated as CASSQPGQGARETQYF.

This clonotype turned up a few times. The V call is TRBV5-1, the J call TRBJ2-7; D remains unclear. This CDR3 spans 14 amino acids. The germline gives CDR1 SGHRS, CDR2 YFSETQ. V gave up 1 base and J gave up 3 bases, with 11 bases separating them. Here the CDR3 DNA reads TGCGCCAGCAGCTTGTTGGGTCCCGACTACGAGCAGTACTTC. Translation gives CASSLLGPDYEQYF.

This clonotype turned up a few times. The chain employs TRBV7-8 and TRBJ2-1, with 7 bases identical to TRBD1. Germline V gene data show CDR1 as SGHVS and CDR2 as FQNEAQ. This CDR3 contains 19 residues. V trimming: 4 bases; J trimming: 1 base; junction bases outside the gene matches: 16. The CDR3 loop is CASSYPLQTGTASYNEQFF. The CDR3 nucleotides are TGTGCCAGCAGCTACCCTCTCCAGACCGGGACAGCATCCTACAATGAGCAGTTCTTC.

The chain is built from TRBV7-9 and TRBJ2-5; the match to TRBD2 covers 7 bases. V trimming: 1 base; J trimming: 6 bases; junction bases outside the gene matches: 8. There are 15 residues in the CDR3. Germline loops: CDR1 SEHNR, CDR2 FQNEAQ (reference sequence). The CDR3 DNA sequence: TGTGCCAGCAGCTTAGAGACTAGCACAGATCAGACCCAGTACTTC. Its translation is CASSLETSTDQTQYF.

The V call is TRBV12-3 or TRBV12-4, the J call TRBJ2-3; weak D call: TRBD2 (5 bases). V lost 3 bases, J lost 6 bases, and 13 bases lay in between. CDR3 length: 14 amino acids. CDR3 sequence reads: CASSFSGIGDTQYF. The CDR3 DNA reads as TGTGCCAGCAGTTTTTCGGGGATAGGGGATACGCAGTATTTT.

The sample holds a few counts of this clonotype. The V gene is TRBV28, the J gene TRBJ2-1, with 7 bases lining up with TRBD1. Germline V lookup: CDR1 MDHEN, CDR2 SYDVKM. CDR3 length: 16 amino acids. V trimming: 6 bases; J trimming: 3 bases; junction bases outside the gene matches: 11. The CDR3 sequence is CASRPRQGSDYNEQFF. CDR3 DNA sequence: TGTGCCAGCAGACCGAGACAGGGTTCAGACTACAATGAGCAGTTCTTC.

Of note for this clonotype: Compared with germline, one end of the junction differs, possibly owing to a read error. CDR3 DNA: TGTGCCAGCTCGAGGGGGGGGGCCCCGGAGCTCTTC. Encoded protein: CASSRGGAPELF. The chain employs TRBV6-5 and TRBJ2-1; tentatively, D is TRBD2 (7 bases). This CDR3 has 12 residues. The germline gives CDR1 MNHEY, CDR2 SVGAGI.

This clonotype was counted a few times. V is TRBV7-3 and J is TRBJ2-1, with 8 bases fitting TRBD2. The CDR3 length is 14 residues. Germline loops: CDR1 SGHTA, CDR2 FQGTGA. The V gene end was trimmed by 0 bases and the J gene end by 5 bases; junction bases not matched to a gene: 0. The CDR3 sequence: CASSLTAGDNEQFF. The CDR3 DNA is TGTGCCAGCAGCTTAACAGCGGGGGACAATGAGCAGTTCTTC.

The rearrangement joins TRBV7-6 to TRBJ1-4, with D maybe TRBD1 (6 bases). V gave up 4 bases and J gave up 7 bases, with 10 bases separating them. The CDR3 is 13 residues long. Per germline, CDR1 SGHVS and CDR2 FNYEAQ. CDR3: CASSSRDTEKLFF. Here the CDR3 DNA reads TGTGCCAGCAGCTCAAGGGACACTGAAAAACTGTTTTTT.